The 25 T cell receptor beta chains below were found in one sample sequenced in a study of blood T cell repertoires in COVID-19. Clones were sequenced by immunoSEQ multiplex PCR, and TCRdb holds only the in-frame ones, with some missing. There are hundreds of thousands of clones in the sample; 80% to 90% occur only once, and 15% to 20% lies in the top ten. The specimen sequenced was peripheral blood. These TCRs come from a woman older than 75 with active or convalescent COVID-19.

The rearrangement joins TRBV28 to TRBJ2-7; 10 nucleotides line up with TRBD1. Trimming removed 6 bases from V and 3 bases from J; junction bases left unmatched: 5. The germline V gene has CDR1 MDHEN and CDR2 SYDVKM. This CDR3 is built from 14 residues. Here the CDR3 DNA reads TGTGCCAGCAGGGGGACAGGGGAAATCTACGAGCAGTACTTC. This sequence encodes CASRGTGEIYEQYF.

The rearrangement joins TRBV14 to TRBJ2-7, with 10 bases fitting TRBD2. CDR3 length equals 15 residues. Germline-derived CDR1 and CDR2 are SGHDN and FVKESK. The ends lost 4 bases at V and 0 bases at J; junction bases unmatched: 3. The CDR3 DNA reads TGTGCCAGCAGCCCGTGGACTAGCGGCTCCTACGAGCAGTACTTC. Translation gives CASSPWTSGSYEQYF.

V gene TRBV18 combines with J gene TRBJ2-2; 8 nucleotides match TRBD2. From germline, CDR1 is KGHSH and CDR2 LQKENI. The V segment lost 4 bases and the J segment 3 bases; nucleotides outside the gene matches: 1. The CDR3 length is 14 residues. This chain's CDR3 is CASSQREYTGELFF. Written as DNA, the CDR3 is TGTGCCAGCTCACAGCGGGAGTACACCGGGGAGCTGTTTTTT.

This chain connects TRBV3-1 (or the pseudogene TRBV3-2) to TRBJ2-5; 7 bases agree with TRBD2. J gave up 2 bases and V 2 bases, and 5 bases lay outside the gene matches. This CDR3 is built from 15 residues. Germline lookup yields CDR1 LGHDT and CDR2 YNNKEL (reference sequence). CDR3 sequence reads: CASSQFGGGQETQYF. The CDR3 region has the DNA TGTGCCAGCAGCCAATTCGGCGGGGGACAAGAGACCCAGTACTTC.

CDR3 DNA: TGTGCCAGCAGCCGAGACTCGGGTTTGAATGAGCAGTTCTTC. This gives the protein CASSRDSGLNEQFF. The chain links TRBV3-1 (or the pseudogene TRBV3-2) to TRBJ2-1, with D hard to call. CDR1 and CDR2 from the germline V gene are LGHDT and YNNKEL (reference sequence). The CDR3 runs to 14 residues. The germline V and J ends were trimmed by 4 bases and 7 bases, with 14 bases remaining between them.

Here the CDR3 DNA reads TGTGCCAGCTCACCACTCGGGAACTATGGCTACACCTTC. Amino acid sequence: CASSPLGNYGYTF. This chain joins TRBV18 and TRBJ1-2; D remains ambiguous. This CDR3 region has 13 residues. CDR1 is KGHSH and CDR2 is LQKENI in the germline V gene. The ends were cut back, 1 base at V and 2 bases at J, with 5 bases in the middle.

The chain links TRBV18 to TRBJ1-5; D not certain. Germline lookup yields CDR1 KGHSH and CDR2 LQKENI. V shed 3 bases and J shed 4 bases, with 13 bases lying between them. This CDR3 is 15 amino acids long. CDR3 region: CASSPEDGKNQPQHF. CDR3 nucleotides: TGTGCCAGCTCACCCGAGGACGGGAAAAATCAGCCCCAGCATTTT.

This clone has only one observation. This chain links TRBV11-2 with TRBJ2-5; 13 nucleotides match TRBD2. Germline V gene lookup returns CDR1 SGHAT and CDR2 FQNNGV. J was trimmed by 7 bases and V by 4 bases; bases with no gene match: 6. This CDR3 comprises 15 residues. The CDR3 sequence: CASSSTSGRELTQYF. The DNA for the CDR3 is TGTGCCAGCAGCTCCACTAGCGGGAGGGAGCTGACCCAGTACTTC.

This clone was seen a few times. The rearrangement links TRBV5-6 to TRBJ2-2; TRBD1 aligns across 8 bases. V shed 4 bases, J shed 7 bases, and the junction held 9 bases outside the gene matches. Germline CDR1 and CDR2: SGHDT and YYEEEE. The CDR3 covers 15 residues. DNA for the CDR3: TGTGCCAGCAGCGCCGGGACAGGTGATCACGGGGAGCTGTTTTTT. Translating it yields CASSAGTGDHGELFF.

This clone was found a few times. This chain uses TRBV2 with TRBJ1-1; TRBD1 matches 9 bases. V shed 5 bases, J shed 4 bases, and the junction held 2 bases outside the gene matches. Germline CDR1 reads SNHLY; CDR2 reads FYNNEI. This CDR3 spans 13 amino acids. The CDR3 nucleotides are TGTGCCAGCAGTCTGGGACAGGGCACTGAAGCTTTCTTT. Encoded protein: CASSLGQGTEAFF.

The rearrangement uses TRBV9 and TRBJ2-7; 8 bases are a match to TRBD1. J was trimmed by 7 bases and V by 3 bases; bases with no gene match: 18. This CDR3 comprises 17 residues. Germline V gene sequence: CDR1 SGDLS, CDR2 YYNGEE. The CDR3 protein is CASSASNGQGAVGEQYF. The CDR3, as DNA: TGTGCCAGCAGCGCATCAAATGGACAGGGAGCGGTTGGGGAGCAGTACTTC.

V and J are TRBV10-3 and TRBJ1-1; no clear D. This CDR3 comprises 15 residues. Germline CDR1 is ENHRY and CDR2 is SYGVKD. The V end was cut by 6 bases, the J end by 0 bases, with 14 bases between. In DNA, the CDR3 is TGTGCCATCAGGTCGGTTCAACCGATGAACACTGAAGCTTTCTTT. Amino acids: CAIRSVQPMNTEAFF.

The chain uses TRBV7-9 and TRBJ1-5; D is possibly TRBD1 (6 bases). The V end was cut by 1 base, the J end by 6 bases, with 7 bases between. Germline CDR1 and CDR2: SEHNR and FQNEAQ (reference sequence). This CDR3 has 13 amino acids. The CDR3 is CASSLEQGQPQHF. CDR3 in DNA: TGTGCCAGCAGCTTAGAACAGGGTCAGCCCCAGCATTTT.

This clone came up once. J is TRBJ2-3 and V is TRBV18, with a possible D match to TRBD2 (5 bases). The length of the CDR3 is 14 residues. Deletions cut 2 bases from V and 1 base from J, with 7 bases between. CDR1 is KGHSH and CDR2 is LQKENI in the germline V gene. This CDR3 reads CASSPGGGTDTQYF. The DNA of the CDR3 is TGTGCCAGCTCACCAGGAGGTGGCACAGATACGCAGTATTTT. The full variable domain, rest sourced from reference TRBV18 and TRBJ2-3, is NAGVMQNPRHLVRRRGQEARLRCSPMKGHSHVYWYRQLPEEGLKFMVYLQKENIIDESGMPKERFSAEFPKEGPSILRIQQVVRGDSAAYFCASSPGGGTDTQYFGPGTRLTVL.

The chain joins TRBV19 to TRBJ2-6; maybe TRBD1 (5 bases). This CDR3 region has 14 residues. V lost 4 bases to trimming and J lost 1 base, with 5 bases between them. CDR1 and CDR2 (germline): LNHDA, SQIVND (reference sequence). The CDR3 region is CASSTGSGANVLTF. In DNA, the CDR3 is TGTGCCAGTAGTACAGGGTCTGGGGCCAACGTCCTGACTTTC.

This clone occurred once. The V call is TRBV6-5, the J call TRBJ1-2; no reliable D call. Germline assignment: CDR1 MNHEY and CDR2 SVGAGI. V lost 1 base and J 6 bases, leaving 9 bases between the germline ends. The CDR3 is made up of 13 amino acids. Here the CDR3 reads CASSYFSEDGYTF. The CDR3 DNA is TGTGCCAGCAGTTACTTCTCAGAAGATGGCTACACCTTC.

V gene TRBV5-1 combines with J gene TRBJ2-3; 16 positions agree with TRBD2. The germline CDR1 and CDR2 sequences are SGHRS and YFSETQ. Trimming took 2 bases from V and 5 from J; bases not matched to a gene: 8. The CDR3 runs 18 residues. CDR3: CASSLSGTSGRAGDTQYF. The CDR3 region has the DNA TGCGCCAGCAGCTTATCCGGGACTAGCGGGAGGGCGGGAGATACGCAGTATTTT.

V is TRBV2 and J is TRBJ2-6; TRBD1 agrees at 8 bases. There are 19 residues in the CDR3. The V gene end was trimmed by 5 bases and the J gene end by 0 bases; junction bases not matched to a gene: 12. CDR1 SNHLY and CDR2 FYNNEI come from the germline V gene. The CDR3 DNA follows: TGTGCCAGCAGTTACGTAGGGACAGGCCTAGGCTCTGGGGCCAACGTCCTGACTTTC. Translation gives CASSYVGTGLGSGANVLTF.

The chain couples TRBV27 to TRBJ2-7, with TRBD2 identical over 16 bases. CDR3 length: 18 amino acids. V lost 4 bases, J lost 4 bases, and 10 bases stayed unmatched. Germline V CDR1 and CDR2: MNHEY, SMNVEV (reference sequence). The CDR3 here is CASSSLPGLAGGVYEQYF. Here the CDR3 DNA reads TGTGCCAGCAGTTCTCTACCGGGACTAGCGGGAGGGGTGTACGAGCAGTACTTC.

V gene TRBV4-2 combines with J gene TRBJ1-2; unclear D gene. There are 15 residues in the CDR3. CDR1 LGHNA and CDR2 YNFKEQ come from the germline V gene. Trimming stripped 3 bases from V and 5 bases from J, with 16 bases between. CDR3 DNA: TGTGCCAGCAGCCAGGGTGGGCAGATAGGATATGGCTACACCTTC. Residues: CASSQGGQIGYGYTF.

The V call is TRBV12-5, the J call TRBJ2-5; no clear D. Germline CDR1 reads LGHNT; CDR2 reads FRNRAP. The CDR3 extends over 14 amino acids. V shed 3 bases and J shed 4 bases, with 12 bases lying between them. This chain's CDR3 is CASGFARPGETQYF. CDR3 in DNA: TGTGCTAGTGGTTTTGCACGGCCAGGAGAGACCCAGTACTTC.

The rearrangement uses TRBV7-9 and TRBJ1-4, with TRBD1 as a possible D gene (5 bases). This CDR3 spans 13 amino acids. V was trimmed by 8 bases and J by 11 bases, leaving 18 bases between them. Germline V lookup: CDR1 SEHNR, CDR2 FQNEAQ (reference sequence). The CDR3 bases are TGTGCCAGCGTGGGGCAGACGGTGGGGAAACTGTTTTTT. Translation gives CASVGQTVGKLFF.

J is TRBJ2-7 and V is TRBV28; 8 nucleotides align to TRBD1. There are 15 residues in the CDR3. The V gene's germline CDR1 is MDHEN and CDR2 SYDVKM. With V trimmed by 5 bases and J by 3 bases, 9 bases remained unmatched. The chain's CDR3 is CASSGPRGQRYEQYF. CDR3 DNA: TGTGCCAGCAGTGGGCCCAGGGGGCAACGCTACGAGCAGTACTTC.

The rearrangement links TRBV11-3 to TRBJ2-1; a possible D gene is TRBD1 (5 bases). V was cut by 5 bases and J by 9 bases, with 17 bases left in between. CDR3 length: 14 amino acids. CDR1 and CDR2 from the germline V gene are SGHNT and YENEEA. CDR3 nucleotides: TGTGCCAGCAGCCTGCTAGGGGCCGTTATTGAGCAGTTCTTC. This sequence encodes CASSLLGAVIEQFF.

The chain combines TRBV30 with TRBJ1-6; 8 nucleotides align to TRBD1. CDR1 is GTSNPN and CDR2 is SVGIG in the germline V gene (reference sequence). This CDR3 comprises 13 residues. The V and J ends lost 7 bases and 10 bases, in that order; junction bases with no gene match: 9. CDR3 sequence reads: CAYGDRGGSPLHF. CDR3 in DNA: TGTGCCTACGGAGACAGGGGTGGATCACCCCTCCACTTT.